This T cell receptor (beta chain) was profiled in a study of blood T cell repertoires in COVID-19. Authors' analysis steps: Reference gene primer amplification yielded estimated nucleated cell counts. The table came from immunoSEQ multiplex PCR; TCRdb's copy has only in-frame clones and leaves some out. That table supplies the V and J calls and clone size; D and trimming were determined from the DNA. This table holds about 190,000 clones, 76% found once. Germline V gene sequence: CDR1 MGHRA, CDR2 YSYEKL. V was trimmed by 3 bases and J by 1 base, leaving 9 bases between them. The CDR3 length is 14 residues. The sample holds one count of this clone. Across over 20 US areas, participants ranged in age from 18 to 89 years. Participants were placed into cohorts based on the clinical history they reported.

This clonotype was sampled from a woman between 45 and 60 years old with acute COVID-19. The rearrangement joins TRBV4-1 to TRBJ1-1; D uncertain. Sequenced material: PBMCs or T cells enriched from blood (not recorded which). CDR3: CASSHPAGNTEAFF. The CDR3 coding sequence is TGCGCCAGCAGCCATCCCGCGGGGAACACTGAAGCTTTCTTT.